The 15 T cell receptor beta chains given below trace back to one sample, sequenced in a study of CD8+ T cells in alopecia areata. Treatment described: oral pan-JAK inhibitor, 5-10 mg twice daily. Reverse transcription of extracted RNA yielded cDNA, which provided the sequencing template. Repertoires were generated with immunoSEQ multiplex PCR, while TCRdb's copy carries only in-frame clones and drops some. This sample has more than 110,000 clones, with roughly four fifths found just once. The material sequenced was CD8+ T cells sorted from blood, taken at week 4, from a patient treated with tofacitinib. These receptors came from a human donor with alopecia areata.

The chain recombines TRBV4-1 with TRBJ1-2; D gene ambiguous. This CDR3 is 13 amino acids long. The germline V and J ends were trimmed by 4 bases and 4 bases, with 10 bases remaining between them. Per germline, CDR1 MGHRA and CDR2 YSYEKL. The CDR3 DNA reads TGCGCCAGCAGCCCCCAGACGGCCTATGGCTACACCTTC. It translates to CASSPQTAYGYTF.

The genes are TRBV7-9 and TRBJ2-3, with 8 bases identical to TRBD2. Germline values: CDR1 SEHNR, CDR2 FQNEAQ (reference sequence). V shed 7 bases, J shed 4 bases, and the junction held 7 bases outside the gene matches. CDR3 length: 14 amino acids. CDR3 loop: CASTPRGGSDTQYF. In DNA form, the CDR3 reads TGTGCCAGCACTCCTCGGGGGGGCTCAGATACGCAGTATTTT.

This clone showed up just once. The chain couples TRBV29-1 to TRBJ1-2; D might be TRBD1 (5 bases). Germline loops: CDR1 SQVTM, CDR2 ANQGSEA. With 0 bases removed from V and 3 bases from J, the gap between germline ends came to 5 bases. The CDR3 is 12 amino acids. The CDR3 nucleotides are TGCAGCGTTGAAGAGACAGACTATGGCTACACCTTC. Protein product: CSVEETDYGYTF.

The chain carries TRBV29-1 and TRBJ2-7; TRBD1 aligns across 10 bases. V dropped 0 bases and J dropped 2; count of bases not matched to a gene: 7. This CDR3 has 16 amino acids. Germline lookup yields CDR1 SQVTM and CDR2 ANQGSEA. CDR3 sequence (DNA): TGCAGCGTTGAAGATTCCGGGACAGGGGTTGCCTACGAGCAGTACTTC. Encoded protein: CSVEDSGTGVAYEQYF.

The genes are TRBV29-1 and TRBJ2-3, with D perhaps TRBD1 (5 bases). V was trimmed by 1 base and J by 4 bases, leaving 21 bases between them. Looked up from germline, CDR1 is SQVTM and CDR2 is ANQGSEA. There are 17 residues in the CDR3. The CDR3 sequence is CSVEGLRGAPPADTQYF. The DNA for the CDR3 is TGCAGCGTTGAAGGTCTAAGGGGCGCTCCCCCCGCAGATACGCAGTATTTT.

V gene TRBV5-1 combines with J gene TRBJ1-1, with TRBD1 identical over 8 bases. CDR1 and CDR2 (germline): SGHRS, YFSETQ. Unmatched junction bases numbered 12, after V lost 4 bases and J lost 4 bases. The CDR3 length is 16 residues. CDR3 in amino acids: CASSEFSDRGSTEAFF. The CDR3 DNA reads as TGCGCCAGCAGCGAATTTTCCGACAGGGGCAGCACTGAAGCTTTCTTT.

The rearrangement joins TRBV5-4 to TRBJ2-3; weak D call: TRBD2 (5 bases). Germline CDR1 and CDR2: SGHNT and YYREEE (reference sequence). Trimming pared 2 bases from V and 1 base from J, leaving 17 bases between. The CDR3 runs 17 residues. CDR3 in DNA: TGTGCCAGCAGCTTCGGTTATGTGAGGGCGCGCACAGATACGCAGTATTTT. Translation gives CASSFGYVRARTDTQYF.

J is TRBJ2-1 and V is TRBV5-1, with D possibly matching TRBD2 (5 bases). Trimming removed 4 bases from V and 8 bases from J, with 19 bases in between. The germline CDR1 and CDR2 sequences are SGHRS and YFSETQ. There are 15 residues in the CDR3. CDR3 amino acids: CASSQEAALVDEQFF. CDR3 in DNA: TGCGCCAGCAGCCAGGAGGCTGCCTTGGTCGATGAGCAGTTCTTC.

The rearrangement uses TRBV13 and TRBJ2-5; the match to TRBD2 covers 12 bases. Germline-derived CDR1 and CDR2 are PRHDT and FYEKMQ (reference sequence). Trimming removed 5 bases from V and 1 base from J; junction bases left unmatched: 8. The CDR3 is 17 residues long. CDR3 loop: CASSPGLAGKFQETQYF. The CDR3 DNA follows: TGTGCCAGCAGCCCAGGACTAGCGGGGAAATTCCAAGAGACCCAGTACTTC. Supplemented by reference TRBV13 and TRBJ2-5, the full variable domain reads AAGVIQSPRHLIKEKRETATLKCYPIPRHDTVYWYQQGPGQDPQFLISFYEKMQSDKGSIPDRFSAQQFSDYHSELNMSSLELGDSALYFCASSPGLAGKFQETQYFGPGTRLLVL.

V is TRBV9 and J is TRBJ2-3, with TRBD2 matching over 7 bases. CDR3 length: 17 amino acids. The germline gives CDR1 SGDLS, CDR2 YYNGEE. V shed 3 bases, J shed 9 bases, and the junction held 19 bases outside the gene matches. CDR3 sequence: CASSGTLTGGSPWTQYF. DNA for the CDR3: TGTGCCAGCAGCGGGACGCTCACCGGGGGGTCCCCGTGGACGCAGTATTTT. The whole variable domain, remainder taken from reference TRBV9 and TRBJ2-3, is DSGVTQTPKHLITATGQRVTLRCSPRSGDLSVYWYQQSLDQGLQFLIQYYNGEERAKGNILERFSAQQFPDLHSELNLSSLELGDSALYFCASSGTLTGGSPWTQYFGPGTRLTVL.

The rearrangement links TRBV19 to TRBJ2-4; 7 bases agree with TRBD1. CDR3 length: 13 residues. CDR1 LNHDA and CDR2 SQIVND come from the germline V gene (reference sequence). The junction had 4 bases not matched to a gene; V was cut back by 5 bases and J by 6 bases. The CDR3 nucleotides are TGTGCCAGTAGTTTCGACAGGGTAAACATTCAGTACTTC. This gives the protein CASSFDRVNIQYF.

The V gene is TRBV7-2, the J gene TRBJ2-5; D remains ambiguous. The J call may be wrong; the DNA end is better matched by TRBJ2-7. Germline V gene lookup returns CDR1 SGHTA and CDR2 FQGNSA. This CDR3 region has 12 residues. The CDR3 sequence: CASSPARDEQYF. CDR3 nucleotides: TGTGCCAGCAGCCCAGCTCGGGACGAGCAGTACTTC.

This clone has only a few counts. This chain links TRBV7-8 with TRBJ2-6; D remains unclear. The CDR3 has 16 residues. CDR1 and CDR2 (germline): SGHVS, FQNEAQ. The germline V and J ends were trimmed by 5 bases and 0 bases, with 11 bases remaining between them. The CDR3 sequence is CASSGVQLSGANVLTF. In nucleotides, the CDR3 is TGTGCCAGCAGCGGAGTACAGCTCTCTGGGGCCAACGTCCTGACTTTC.

This clone is a singleton in its sample. V and J are TRBV29-1 and TRBJ2-7; TRBD2 matches 9 bases. Germline CDR1 is SQVTM and CDR2 is ANQGSEA. Trimming took 0 bases from V and 5 from J; bases not matched to a gene: 11. CDR3 length: 16 residues. This CDR3 reads CSVEETSGGSSDEQYF. CDR3 DNA: TGCAGCGTTGAAGAGACTAGCGGAGGAAGTTCCGACGAGCAGTACTTC.

V and J are TRBV27 and TRBJ2-2; 8 nucleotides agree with TRBD2. J lost 5 bases, V lost 5 bases, and 7 bases had no gene match. Looked up from germline, CDR1 is MNHEY and CDR2 is SMNVEV (reference sequence). This CDR3 comprises 15 residues. CDR3 amino acids: CASSPGGAGTGELFF. The CDR3 nucleotides read TGTGCCAGCAGTCCCGGGGGGGCCGGAACCGGGGAGCTGTTTTTT.